This TCR beta chain was found in a study of response to subunit inactivated influenza vaccine. Via MiXCR, TCRdb re-called the RT-PCR reads, giving one row per CDR3 protein. Of about 700,000 distinct CDR3 sequences listed, around 13% were seen once; the top ten hold roughly 6.4%. The CDR3 loop spans 14 amino acids. V shed 3 bases and J shed 2 bases, with 11 bases lying between them. Germline values: CDR1 DFQATT, CDR2 SNEGSKA (reference sequence). Sequences were derived from PBMCs from blood, sampled around two weeks before vaccination. The gene calls are TRBV20-1 and TRBJ1-5; D is ambiguous. This sequence was found in a man between 45 and 60 years old who received an inactivated influenza vaccine. CDR3 in amino acids: CSASPLSGNQPQHF. CDR3 DNA sequence: TGCAGTGCTAGCCCCCTATCGGGCAATCAGCCCCAGCATTTT.